Shown below are 26 T cell receptor beta chains from a single sample sequenced in a study of human versus mouse CDR3 diversity and MHC coevolution (dated by TCRdb to 2016 to 2017). Receptors were amplified or captured by the immunoSEQ multiplex PCR assay. Entries here come from immuneACCESS through TCRdb and include only in-frame sequences with V and J called. Some clones fail to appear in such tables; in the studies checked, an unresolved V gene covers under half of the shortfall, and the cause of the remainder is unknown. This sample lists more than 60,000 clones; roughly 92% were detected once. Around 0.15% of the sample comes from the top ten. Sample: naive CD4+ T cells from blood. This sample's cell subset or site label indicates: CD45RO-negative CD62L-positive naive CD4 T cells. Receptors originate from a person aged 30-69 years in good health.

This clone is a singleton in its sample. The chain is built from TRBV7-2 and TRBJ2-7; TRBD1 matches at 9 bases. The V gene's germline CDR1 is SGHTA and CDR2 FQGNSA. Unmatched junction bases numbered 21, after V lost 7 bases and J lost 2 bases. CDR3 length equals 19 residues. This CDR3 is CASTSNTITGTGRPYEQYF. CDR3 coding DNA: TGTGCCAGCACCTCCAATACCATTACCGGGACAGGGCGACCCTACGAGCAGTACTTC.

J is TRBJ2-7 and V is TRBV11-3; D is possibly TRBD1 (6 bases). The CDR3 extends over 13 amino acids. Germline V CDR1 and CDR2: SGHNT, YENEEA. V lost 7 bases and J 0 bases, leaving 10 bases between the germline ends. The CDR3 DNA reads as TGTGCCAGCACCGCGGACAGCTCCTACGAGCAGTACTTC. Encoded protein: CASTADSSYEQYF.

V usage is TRBV4-1 and J usage is TRBJ1-2; perhaps TRBD1 as D (5 bases). The V end was cut by 1 base, the J end by 7 bases, with 10 bases between. CDR3 length equals 13 residues. The germline V gene has CDR1 MGHRA and CDR2 YSYEKL. The CDR3 region is CASSQAGVGGYTF. The CDR3 region has the DNA TGCGCCAGCAGCCAAGCGGGGGTGGGTGGCTACACCTTC.

The chain links TRBV19 to TRBJ1-5, with a possible D match to TRBD1 (5 bases). The CDR3 is 16 residues long. Germline V gives CDR1 LNHDA, CDR2 SQIVND (reference sequence). V was shortened by 4 bases and J by 2 bases, with 15 bases between the two germline ends. CDR3 sequence reads: CASSKISGSGNQPQHF. Here the CDR3 DNA reads TGTGCCAGTAGTAAAATTTCAGGGTCGGGCAATCAGCCCCAGCATTTT.

This sequence joins TRBV5-1 and TRBJ1-1, with 10 nucleotides matching TRBD1. Germline lookup yields CDR1 SGHRS and CDR2 YFSETQ. This CDR3 region has 14 residues. The ends lost 5 bases at V and 4 bases at J; junction bases unmatched: 5. CDR3 in amino acids: CASSLWTGGTEAFF. The CDR3, as DNA: TGCGCCAGCAGTTTATGGACAGGGGGCACTGAAGCTTTCTTT.

The chain is built from TRBV7-8 and TRBJ2-1; TRBD1 aligns across 7 bases. There are 14 residues in the CDR3. V lost 5 bases to trimming and J lost 7 bases; unmatched junction nucleotides: 8. CDR1 and CDR2 (germline): SGHVS, FQNEAQ. The CDR3 here is CASSPLRQGNEQFF. In DNA form, the CDR3 reads TGTGCCAGCAGCCCCCTCCGACAGGGAAATGAGCAGTTCTTC.

The V call is TRBV28, the J call TRBJ2-5; 7 bases match TRBD1. V was clipped by 3 bases and J by 1 base; unmatched bases: 2. Germline V gene sequence: CDR1 MDHEN, CDR2 SYDVKM. The CDR3 runs to 14 residues. In DNA, the CDR3 is TGTGCCAGCAGTTTGGGGACAGTCCAAGAGACCCAGTACTTC. Its translation is CASSLGTVQETQYF.

V usage is TRBV9 and J usage is TRBJ1-1; D is ambiguous. CDR1 SGDLS and CDR2 YYNGEE come from the germline V gene. The V end was cut by 0 bases, the J end by 0 bases, with 12 bases between. CDR3 length: 16 residues. The CDR3 sequence is CASSVGSPSVNTEAFF. CDR3 DNA: TGTGCCAGCAGCGTAGGTAGTCCATCCGTGAACACTGAAGCTTTCTTT. Complete variable domain (other parts from reference TRBV9 and TRBJ1-1): DSGVTQTPKHLITATGQRVTLRCSPRSGDLSVYWYQQSLDQGLQFLIQYYNGEERAKGNILERFSAQQFPDLHSELNLSSLELGDSALYFCASSVGSPSVNTEAFFGQGTRLTVV.

This clone has only a few counts. The J gene is TRBJ1-3, the V gene TRBV6-1, with D unresolved. The germline CDR1 and CDR2 sequences are MNHNS and SASEGT. CDR3 size: 14 residues. Trimming cost V 7 bases and J 0 bases, with 10 bases left between them. CDR3 sequence reads: CASTYSISGNTIYF. The CDR3 coding sequence is TGTGCCAGCACCTACTCCATCTCTGGAAACACCATATATTTT.

The chain uses TRBV5-1 and TRBJ1-1, with 8 nucleotides matching TRBD1. The junction had 6 bases not matched to a gene; V was cut back by 4 bases and J by 1 base. Looked up from germline, CDR1 is SGHRS and CDR2 is YFSETQ. This CDR3 contains 15 residues. CDR3 sequence reads: CASSPTGQGNTEAFF. CDR3 nucleotides: TGCGCCAGCAGCCCGACCGGACAGGGGAACACTGAAGCTTTCTTT.

Details on this clone: This same CDR3 is encoded by further DNA sequences in the sample. The genes are TRBV18 and TRBJ1-1, with no clear D. The CDR3 totals 13 residues. V was shortened by 2 bases and J by 0 bases, with 4 bases between the two germline ends. The germline CDR1 and CDR2 sequences are KGHSH and LQKENI. The CDR3 coding sequence is TGTGCCAGCTCACCATCAGTGAACACTGAAGCTTTCTTT. It translates to CASSPSVNTEAFF.

The chain links TRBV27 to TRBJ1-1; 8 bases are a match to TRBD1. This CDR3 is built from 16 residues. The V segment lost 5 bases and the J segment 0 bases; nucleotides outside the gene matches: 8. The germline V gene encodes CDR1 MNHEY and CDR2 SMNVEV (reference sequence). This chain's CDR3 is CASSPAGQGVNTEAFF. CDR3 DNA sequence: TGTGCCAGCAGTCCCGCAGGACAGGGAGTGAACACTGAAGCTTTCTTT.

The chain has TRBV30 and TRBJ1-2; no clear D gene. This CDR3 spans 14 amino acids. CDR1 is GTSNPN, CDR2 SVGIG, per germline (reference sequence). V was shortened by 3 bases and J by 0 bases, with 11 bases between the two germline ends. As DNA, the CDR3 is TGTGCCTGGAGGCGAGGGCAGACTAACTATGGCTACACCTTC. Translated, it gives CAWRRGQTNYGYTF.

The V gene is TRBV7-3, the J gene TRBJ1-6, with a weak D call TRBD1 (5 bases). Between the trimmed V and J ends, which lost 5 bases and 8 bases, there was a span of 28 bases. The CDR3 length is 19 residues. The germline V gene encodes CDR1 SGHTA and CDR2 FQGTGA. The CDR3 spells CASSLRPSTGGNGDSPLHF. CDR3 nucleotides: TGTGCCAGCAGCCTACGACCCTCCACGGGGGGGAATGGGGATTCACCCCTCCACTTT.

This clone occurred a few times. The rearrangement uses TRBV6-5 and TRBJ2-7; 10 bases match TRBD2. The CDR3 length is 15 residues. Germline values: CDR1 MNHEY, CDR2 SVGAGI. V shed 2 bases, J shed 2 bases, and the junction held 3 bases outside the gene matches. The CDR3 protein is CASSYAGLAAYEQYF. The DNA of the CDR3 is TGTGCCAGCAGTTACGCCGGACTAGCGGCCTACGAGCAGTACTTC.

This CDR3 reads CASSSSTGYYGYTF. The CDR3 bases are TGTGCCAGCAGCTCTTCGACAGGGTACTATGGCTACACCTTC. The chain combines TRBV5-4 with TRBJ1-2, with 7 bases lining up with TRBD1. The CDR3 has 14 amino acids. J was trimmed by 3 bases and V by 3 bases; bases with no gene match: 5. Germline V CDR1 and CDR2: SGHNT, YYREEE (reference sequence). Together with reference TRBV5-4 and TRBJ1-2, the CDR3 gives the full variable domain: ETGVTQSPTHLIKTRGQQVTLRCSSQSGHNTVSWYQQALGQGPQFIFQYYREEENGRGNFPPRFSGLQFPNYSSELNVNALELDDSALYLCASSSSTGYYGYTFGSGTRLTVV.

The rearrangement links TRBV2 to TRBJ1-6; a possible D gene is TRBD1 (6 bases). The germline CDR1 and CDR2 sequences are SNHLY and FYNNEI. The CDR3 is 18 residues long. Between the trimmed V and J ends, which lost 6 bases and 5 bases, there was a span of 23 bases. The CDR3 loop reads CASRQQGGLTFDNSPLHF. The CDR3 DNA reads TGTGCCAGCAGACAACAGGGAGGGCTAACCTTCGATAATTCACCCCTCCACTTT. The full variable domain, in which reference TRBV2 and TRBJ1-6 provide the parts outside the CDR3, is EPEVTQTPSHQVTQMGQEVILRCVPISNHLYFYWYRQILGQKVEFLVSFYNNEISEKSEIFDDQFSVERPDGSNFTLKIRSTKLEDSAMYFCASRQQGGLTFDNSPLHFGNGTRLTVT.

The rearrangement links TRBV6-4 to TRBJ2-3; TRBD2 agrees at 9 bases. CDR1 MRHNA and CDR2 SNTAGT come from the germline V gene. The ends lost 3 bases at V and 8 bases at J; junction bases unmatched: 3. The CDR3 length is 13 residues. The CDR3 DNA reads TGTGCCAGCAGTGAAAGTAGCGGGAGTACGCAGTATTTT. Encoded protein: CASSESSGSTQYF.

The rearrangement links TRBV28 to TRBJ2-7; 9 bases fit TRBD1. The CDR3 has 15 amino acids. The germline V gene has CDR1 MDHEN and CDR2 SYDVKM. J lost 3 bases, V lost 3 bases, and 6 bases had no gene match. The CDR3 loop is CASSLSGTGHYEQYF. The CDR3 DNA reads TGTGCCAGCAGTTTGTCAGGGACAGGGCACTACGAGCAGTACTTC.

The chain has TRBV28 and TRBJ2-3; D gene uncertain. The germline gives CDR1 MDHEN, CDR2 SYDVKM. This CDR3 contains 15 residues. The germline V and J ends were trimmed by 3 bases and 0 bases, with 10 bases remaining between them. CDR3 sequence (DNA): TGTGCCAGCAGTTTTTCGGTAACTAGCACAGATACGCAGTATTTT. Translation gives CASSFSVTSTDTQYF. Drawing the rest from reference TRBV28 and TRBJ2-3, the complete variable domain is DVKVTQSSRYLVKRTGEKVFLECVQDMDHENMFWYRQDPGLGLRLIYFSYDVKMKEKGDIPEGYSVSREKKERFSLILESASTNQTSMYLCASSFSVTSTDTQYFGPGTRLTVL.

The rearrangement links TRBV30 to TRBJ2-7, with 13 bases lining up with TRBD2. The CDR3 consists of 16 residues. CDR1 is GTSNPN, CDR2 SVGIG, per germline (reference sequence). Trimming cost V 1 base and J 1 base; bases outside gene matches: 4. CDR3 residues: CAWSDGTSGVSYEQYF. The CDR3 region has the DNA TGTGCCTGGAGTGACGGGACTAGCGGGGTTTCCTACGAGCAGTACTTC.

The chain recombines TRBV6-5 with TRBJ1-1; D ambiguous. The V end lost 5 bases, the J end lost 1 base, and 11 bases lay between the germline ends. There are 14 residues in the CDR3. CDR1 is MNHEY, CDR2 SVGAGI, per germline. CDR3 protein: CASSPDIRNTEAFF. The CDR3 nucleotides are TGTGCCAGCAGTCCCGACATTCGGAACACTGAAGCTTTCTTT.

V usage is TRBV27 and J usage is TRBJ1-6; TRBD1 agrees at 7 bases. With 3 bases clipped from V and 5 bases from J, the junction kept 7 bases outside the gene matches. From germline, CDR1 is MNHEY and CDR2 SMNVEV (reference sequence). This CDR3 has 16 amino acids. CDR3: CASSLIRDRDNSPLHF. DNA of the CDR3: TGTGCCAGCAGTTTGATCCGGGACAGAGATAATTCACCCCTCCACTTT.

The genes are TRBV5-1 and TRBJ1-2; D call uncertain. Per germline, CDR1 SGHRS and CDR2 YFSETQ. The CDR3 consists of 13 residues. Trimming left V 4 bases short and J 3 bases short, with 10 bases between. CDR3 DNA sequence: TGCGCCAGCAGCACGCAGGCTGACTATGGCTACACCTTC. It specifies CASSTQADYGYTF.

This chain joins TRBV11-2 and TRBJ2-1, with 7 nucleotides matching TRBD1. CDR3 size: 15 residues. Trimming cost V 1 base and J 3 bases; bases outside gene matches: 3. CDR1 and CDR2 (germline): SGHAT, FQNNGV. Here the CDR3 DNA reads TGTGCCAGCAGCTTAGGGGGACAGCTCTACAATGAGCAGTTCTTC. Its translation is CASSLGGQLYNEQFF.

This rearrangement joins TRBV23-1 to TRBJ1-2; D perhaps matches TRBD1 (6 bases). TRBV23-1 is flagged as an ORF with uncertain function. Trimming removed 6 bases from V and 8 bases from J, with 31 bases in between. CDR3 length: 18 amino acids. In DNA form, the CDR3 reads TGCGCCAGCAGGCGGCCCACCTTGGGTACCGGGACAAGTCGCGGCTACACCTTC. It codes for CASRRPTLGTGTSRGYTF.